What follows is one TCR beta chain and its context. Its target is unknown. RNA was isolated and reverse transcribed to cDNA, the sequencing template. Profiled with immunoSEQ multiplex PCR; TCRdb holds only in-frame clones, not every one. The sample includes over 35,000 clones, roughly 90% of them seen just once. Per the germline V gene, CDR1 is GTSNPN and CDR2 is SVGIG (reference sequence). Germline trimming cut 1 base from V and 4 bases from J; bases unmatched to any gene: 12. The CDR3 is 17 amino acids. The data derive from a study of CD8+ T cells in alopecia areata. Study details: Twice daily, treated patients received 5 to 10 mg of oral tofacitinib. Study-wide results and caveats: Scalp clonality and expanded CD8+ clones among the top 100 fell significantly with tofacitinib.

Treatment of the sample: oral pan-JAK inhibitor, 5-10 mg twice daily. The rearrangement uses TRBV30 and TRBJ2-1; 8 bases fit TRBD1. The sequences come from CD8+ T cells sorted from blood, collected at week 24, from a patient treated with tofacitinib. The TCR sequence derives from a human donor with alopecia areata. CDR3 loop: CAWSELLTGAQYNEQFF. The DNA of the CDR3 is TGTGCCTGGAGTGAGCTTCTGACAGGGGCGCAATACAATGAGCAGTTCTTC.